This TCR beta chain was identified during a study of cytomegalovirus exposure and HLA in healthy donors. PCR used 60 Vbeta primers and 13 Jbeta primers. The data were produced by immunoSEQ multiplex PCR, yet TCRdb's version contains in-frame clones alone and is incomplete. The sample has 110,000 to 150,000 clones; about 74% are singletons. The V and J ends lost 4 bases and 1 base, in that order; junction bases with no gene match: 7. The CDR3 spans 16 residues. Germline V gene data show CDR1 as SEHNR and CDR2 as FQNEAQ (reference sequence). The source is a man aged 18 to 29 in good health and CMV-seropositive. The sample comprised PBMCs. The V call is TRBV7-9, the J call TRBJ1-1, with 9 positions matching TRBD1. Here the CDR3 reads CASSSTGGPGNTEAFF. The CDR3 nucleotides are TGTGCCAGCAGCTCGACAGGGGGACCCGGGAACACTGAAGCTTTCTTT. Full variable domain (missing parts from reference TRBV7-9 and TRBJ1-1): DTGVSQNPRHKITKRGQNVTFRCDPISEHNRLYWYRQTLGQGPEFLTYFQNEAQLEKSRLLSDRFSAERPKGSFSTLEIQRTEQGDSAMYLCASSSTGGPGNTEAFFGQGTRLTVV.